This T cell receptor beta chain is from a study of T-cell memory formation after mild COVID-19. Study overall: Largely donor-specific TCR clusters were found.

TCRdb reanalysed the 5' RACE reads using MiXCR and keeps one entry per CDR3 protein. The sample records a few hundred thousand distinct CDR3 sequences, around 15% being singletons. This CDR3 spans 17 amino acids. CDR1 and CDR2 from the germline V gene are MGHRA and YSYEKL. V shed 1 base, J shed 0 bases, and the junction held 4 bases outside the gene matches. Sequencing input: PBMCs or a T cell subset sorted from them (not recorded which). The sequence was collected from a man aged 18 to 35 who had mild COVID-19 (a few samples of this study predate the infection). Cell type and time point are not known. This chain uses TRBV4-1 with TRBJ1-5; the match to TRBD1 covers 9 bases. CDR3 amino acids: CASSQGGTGYSNQPQHF. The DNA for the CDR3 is TGCGCCAGCAGCCAAGGTGGGACAGGGTATAGCAATCAGCCCCAGCATTTT.